The 27 T cell receptor beta chains given below trace back to one sample, sequenced in a study of cytomegalovirus exposure and HLA in healthy donors. The PCR contained 60 Vbeta and 13 Jbeta primers. TCRdb keeps only in-frame clones here, not all; method: immunoSEQ multiplex PCR. This repertoire shows tens of thousands of clones, more than 60% found once; its top ten account for less than 2%. Sequencing used PBMCs. The receptors stem from a man aged 35 to 55 in good health and CMV-seronegative.

There are a few counts of this clone. The chain carries TRBV19 and TRBJ2-4, with D perhaps TRBD1 (6 bases). Per germline, CDR1 LNHDA and CDR2 SQIVND (reference sequence). The CDR3 is made up of 15 amino acids. Between the trimmed V and J ends, which lost 6 bases and 0 bases, there was a span of 12 bases. The CDR3 reads CASSPGTLAKNIQYF. In DNA form, the CDR3 reads TGTGCCAGTAGCCCCGGGACATTAGCCAAAAACATTCAGTACTTC. Full variable domain (remainder filled in from reference TRBV19 and TRBJ2-4): DGGITQSPKYLFRKEGQNVTLSCEQNLNHDAMYWYRQDPGQGLRLIYYSQIVNDFQKGDIAEGYSVSREKKESFPLTVTSAQKNPTAFYLCASSPGTLAKNIQYFGAGTRLSVL.

The CDR3 DNA follows: TGTGCCAGCAGCGTAACCGGGGGAATCGACGAGCAGTACTTC. Amino acid sequence: CASSVTGGIDEQYF. The chain joins TRBV9 to TRBJ2-7, with D perhaps TRBD2 (6 bases). Germline CDR1 and CDR2: SGDLS and YYNGEE. V lost 1 base to trimming and J lost 5 bases, with 13 bases between them. The CDR3 has 14 residues.

The chain has TRBV5-5 and TRBJ2-7; D perhaps matches TRBD1 (6 bases). The ends were cut back, 3 bases at V and 3 bases at J, with 13 bases in the middle. Germline-derived CDR1 and CDR2 are SGHKS and YYEKEE (reference sequence). This CDR3 has 14 residues. This CDR3 reads CASSSHTQGYEQYF. The CDR3 DNA reads TGTGCCAGCAGCTCACACACACAGGGCTACGAGCAGTACTTC.

J is TRBJ2-1 and V is TRBV19; 11 bases match TRBD1. The CDR3 contains 16 residues. The V gene's germline CDR1 is LNHDA and CDR2 SQIVND (reference sequence). The V gene end was trimmed by 5 bases and the J gene end by 9 bases; junction bases not matched to a gene: 12. CDR3 loop: CASSPSGTGGNGEQFF. The CDR3 nucleotides read TGTGCCAGTAGTCCCAGCGGGACAGGGGGTAACGGTGAGCAGTTCTTC.

This chain links TRBV5-1 with TRBJ1-6, with D possibly TRBD1 on 5 matching bases. Trimming left V 0 bases short and J 9 bases short, with 10 bases between. Germline assignment: CDR1 SGHRS and CDR2 YFSETQ. CDR3 length equals 14 residues. The CDR3 nucleotides are TGCGCCAGCAGCTTGGAGACAGAAGGTTCACCCCTCCACTTT. Protein product: CASSLETEGSPLHF.

The CDR3 nucleotides read TGTGCCAGTAGTAGTACCGGGACTGACGTGATCCAGCCCCAGCATTTT. The encoded protein is CASSSTGTDVIQPQHF. The chain is built from TRBV19 and TRBJ1-5; a weak D match, TRBD1 (5 bases). Trimming cost V 4 bases and J 7 bases, with 20 bases left between them. Germline V lookup: CDR1 LNHDA, CDR2 SQIVND (reference sequence). CDR3 length equals 16 residues.

The chain is built from TRBV29-1 and TRBJ2-7, with D possibly TRBD2 on 6 matching bases. V was clipped by 4 bases and J by 2 bases, with 12 bases between them. Germline V gene lookup returns CDR1 SQVTM and CDR2 ANQGSEA. The CDR3 is 13 residues long. The CDR3 here is CSVVTSITYEQYF. The CDR3 region has the DNA TGCAGCGTTGTTACTAGCATCACCTACGAGCAGTACTTC.

The rearrangement links TRBV9 to TRBJ2-1; weak D call: TRBD2 (5 bases). V was pared by 1 base and J by 4 bases, with 12 bases between. The CDR3 runs 15 residues. Germline lookup yields CDR1 SGDLS and CDR2 YYNGEE. The CDR3 is CASSVRGDQYNEQFF. In DNA, the CDR3 is TGTGCCAGCAGCGTACGGGGTGACCAATACAATGAGCAGTTCTTC.

This clone turned up a few times. The chain recombines TRBV14 with TRBJ2-1; 9 bases align to TRBD1. CDR1 SGHDN and CDR2 FVKESK come from the germline V gene. The CDR3 covers 15 residues. The V gene end was trimmed by 4 bases and the J gene end by 2 bases; junction bases not matched to a gene: 3. The CDR3 nucleotides read TGTGCCAGCAGCCCCCGGGACAGGGCCTACAATGAGCAGTTCTTC. Translating it yields CASSPRDRAYNEQFF.

The rearrangement uses TRBV2 and TRBJ2-1; no clear D. From germline, CDR1 is SNHLY and CDR2 FYNNEI. The CDR3 consists of 15 residues. Trimming stripped 5 bases from V and 0 bases from J, with 11 bases between. The CDR3 sequence is CASSTVRSSYNEQFF. The CDR3, as DNA: TGTGCCAGCAGTACTGTGCGGAGCTCCTACAATGAGCAGTTCTTC.

The CDR3 sequence: CASSIDRENTEAFF. CDR3 DNA: TGTGCCAGTAGTATTGACAGAGAGAACACTGAAGCTTTCTTT. The chain combines TRBV19 with TRBJ1-1; TRBD1 might be the D (5 bases). The germline V and J ends were trimmed by 3 bases and 1 base, with 9 bases remaining between them. From germline, CDR1 is LNHDA and CDR2 SQIVND (reference sequence). The CDR3 runs 14 residues.

The genes are TRBV7-6 and TRBJ2-7; 7 nucleotides align to TRBD1. Germline V gives CDR1 SGHVS, CDR2 FNYEAQ. Trimming cost V 0 bases and J 0 bases; bases outside gene matches: 5. This CDR3 comprises 16 residues. This chain's CDR3 is CASSLAVGQPSYEQYF. CDR3 nucleotides: TGTGCCAGCAGCTTAGCAGTGGGACAGCCCTCCTACGAGCAGTACTTC.

The gene calls are TRBV7-3 and TRBJ2-6, with a possible D match to TRBD1 (8 bases). The CDR3 covers 17 residues. Germline V CDR1 and CDR2: SGHTA, FQGTGA. V gave up 3 bases and J gave up 3 bases, with 15 bases separating them. The CDR3 spells CASSFYRGEGGANVLTF. The CDR3 nucleotides read TGTGCCAGCAGCTTTTACAGGGGGGAGGGTGGGGCCAACGTCCTGACTTTC.

The chain carries TRBV28 and TRBJ1-1, with TRBD1 identical over 9 bases. The V and J ends lost 6 bases and 3 bases, in that order; junction bases with no gene match: 8. This CDR3 spans 15 amino acids. Looked up from germline, CDR1 is MDHEN and CDR2 is SYDVKM. The CDR3 spells CASSQQGALHTEAFF. The CDR3, as DNA: TGTGCCAGCAGCCAACAGGGGGCTCTTCACACTGAAGCTTTCTTT.

The V and J genes are TRBV7-2 and TRBJ2-7; D might be TRBD2 (6 bases). Germline loops: CDR1 SGHTA, CDR2 FQGNSA. V dropped 5 bases and J dropped 3 bases, with 14 bases sitting between them. This CDR3 spans 14 amino acids. DNA of the CDR3: TGTGCCAGCAGCCCCCGACTAGTTAGCTACGAGCAGTACTTC. Translated: CASSPRLVSYEQYF.

This chain uses TRBV27 with TRBJ2-1; D might be TRBD1 (5 bases). This CDR3 has 13 amino acids. V gave up 0 bases and J gave up 11 bases, with 11 bases separating them. Germline assignment: CDR1 MNHEY and CDR2 SMNVEV (reference sequence). CDR3 sequence reads: CASSLSAGPKQFF. CDR3 nucleotides: TGTGCCAGCAGTTTATCAGCAGGGCCCAAGCAGTTCTTC.

This clone showed up just a few times. The chain links TRBV10-2 to TRBJ1-2, with unresolved D. Germline V lookup: CDR1 WSHSY, CDR2 SAAADI. The CDR3 length is 15 residues. Trimming shortened V by 0 bases and J by 7 bases, and 15 bases separated the two germline ends. The CDR3 nucleotides read TGCGCCAGCAGTGAGTCGGGCAGTCTCCCTCCTGGCTACACCTTC. Residues: CASSESGSLPPGYTF.

This clone was seen more than once but under ten times. The chain combines TRBV13 with TRBJ2-2; 8 bases map to TRBD1. The germline V gene has CDR1 PRHDT and CDR2 FYEKMQ (reference sequence). This CDR3 has 15 amino acids. V trimming: 5 bases; J trimming: 1 base; junction bases outside the gene matches: 3. The CDR3 spells CASSATGVNTGELFF. The CDR3 DNA is TGTGCCAGCAGCGCGACAGGGGTGAACACCGGGGAGCTGTTTTTT.

This chain uses TRBV7-9 with TRBJ2-3; D might be TRBD2 (5 bases). The V and J ends lost 1 base and 3 bases respectively, with 11 bases between them. Germline-derived CDR1 and CDR2 are SEHNR and FQNEAQ (reference sequence). This CDR3 region has 15 residues. The CDR3 loop is CASSLGPAGTDTQYF. The CDR3 DNA reads as TGTGCCAGCAGCTTAGGACCCGCGGGTACAGATACGCAGTATTTT.

This clone was seen once. The J gene is TRBJ2-2, the V gene TRBV29-1, with 7 nucleotides matching TRBD1. Per the germline V gene, CDR1 is SQVTM and CDR2 is ANQGSEA. The CDR3 is made up of 14 amino acids. The V and J ends lost 7 bases and 0 bases, in that order; junction bases with no gene match: 5. The CDR3 loop is CSGKGQTNTGELFF. CDR3 nucleotides: TGCAGCGGAAAGGGACAGACGAACACCGGGGAGCTGTTTTTT.

This clone occurred a few times. The chain recombines TRBV6-1 with TRBJ2-5; 7 bases are a match to TRBD2. The CDR3 loop spans 13 amino acids. Trimming took 7 bases from V and 2 from J; bases not matched to a gene: 4. Per the germline V gene, CDR1 is MNHNS and CDR2 is SASEGT. The CDR3: CASIWGGQETQYF. The CDR3 region has the DNA TGTGCCAGCATCTGGGGGGGTCAAGAGACCCAGTACTTC.

The genes are TRBV6-6 and TRBJ1-5; possible D gene TRBD1, 5 bases. Looked up from germline, CDR1 is MNHNY and CDR2 is SVGAGI (reference sequence). V was clipped by 11 bases and J by 0 bases, with 14 bases between them. The CDR3 length is 14 residues. The CDR3 protein is CAARLGHSNQPQHF. CDR3 coding DNA: TGTGCCGCCCGACTTGGACATAGCAATCAGCCCCAGCATTTT.

The V gene is TRBV6-5, the J gene TRBJ1-1, with 7 bases aligning to TRBD1. V lost 4 bases to trimming and J lost 1 base; unmatched junction nucleotides: 3. The CDR3 contains 14 residues. Germline V gene data show CDR1 as MNHEY and CDR2 as SVGAGI. Here the CDR3 DNA reads TGTGCCAGCAGTTCGAGGACAGGGAACACTGAAGCTTTCTTT. It yields the protein CASSSRTGNTEAFF.

This clone was seen only once. The J gene is TRBJ2-3, the V gene TRBV4-2; D gene unclear. Trimming stripped 0 bases from V and 5 bases from J, with 3 bases between. From germline, CDR1 is LGHNA and CDR2 YNFKEQ. CDR3 length: 12 amino acids. Written as DNA, the CDR3 is TGTGCCAGCAGCCAAGATAGAGATACGCAGTATTTT. Its translation: CASSQDRDTQYF.

The V gene is TRBV14, the J gene TRBJ2-7; TRBD1 matches at 10 bases. V lost 6 bases to trimming and J lost 3 bases; unmatched junction nucleotides: 5. Germline V CDR1 and CDR2: SGHDN, FVKESK. This CDR3 comprises 14 residues. Here the CDR3 DNA reads TGTGCCAGCAGGCGGGGGACAGGGGACTACGAGCAGTACTTC. This sequence encodes CASRRGTGDYEQYF.

This chain joins TRBV5-1 and TRBJ2-2; 11 bases are shared with TRBD1. CDR3 length: 17 amino acids. V shed 7 bases, J shed 4 bases, and the junction held 12 bases outside the gene matches. Germline CDR1 reads SGHRS; CDR2 reads YFSETQ. The chain's CDR3 is CASCRGTGGLGTGELFF. CDR3 bases: TGCGCCAGCTGTCGGGGGACAGGGGGTTTGGGCACCGGGGAGCTGTTTTTT.

The gene calls are TRBV19 and TRBJ2-1; a possible D gene is TRBD2 (5 bases). This CDR3 has 16 residues. CDR1 and CDR2 from the germline V gene are LNHDA and SQIVND (reference sequence). V was cut by 3 bases and J by 9 bases, with 21 bases left in between. The CDR3, as DNA: TGTGCCAGTAGTATCCCCCGGGAAACGTTCATCGCTGAGCAGTTCTTC. It translates to CASSIPRETFIAEQFF.